Listed below are T cell receptor beta chains from one sample, sequenced in a study of blood T cell repertoires in COVID-19. Profiled with immunoSEQ multiplex PCR; TCRdb holds only in-frame clones, not every one. The top ten hold approximately 9.2% of the sample, which has some 200,000 clones, 80% to 90% seen once. The sample comprised PBMCs or T cells enriched from blood (not recorded which). The receptor set was obtained from a man aged 40-49 years who had recovered from COVID-19. CDR3s include the opening cysteine and the closing phenylalanine or tryptophan. The order of the fields is V gene, clone size, D gene, J gene, CDR3 DNA, CDR3 protein. The D gene is left open where the match is weak. Where a row states a size, it is once, few, many or the class of an expanded clone; other rows omit it.

>TRBV19|-|-|TRBJ2-1
TGTGCCAGTGGGGAGGCCTACAATGAGCAGTTCTTC
CASGEAYNEQFF
>TRBV30|-|-|TRBJ2-2
TGTGCCTGGAGACGAAACACCGGGGGGGAGCTGTTTTTT
CAWRRNTGGELFF
>TRBV6-5|-|-|TRBJ2-1
TGTGCCAGCAGTACCGGGTCTACGACCTACAATGAGCAGTTCTTC
CASSTGSTTYNEQFF
>TRBV5-4|few|-|TRBJ1-1
TGTGCCAGCAGCTTGGGGGGCATGAACACTGAAGCTTTCTTT
CASSLGGMNTEAFF
>TRBV27|-|TRBD1|TRBJ1-4
TGTGCCAGCAGTTTCTCCTCCCGGGGACAGGTAGAAAAACTGTTTTTT
CASSFSSRGQVEKLFF
>TRBV3-1/TRBV3-2|-|-|TRBJ1-1
TGTGCCAGCAGCCAAGGGGGCTATTTTGAAGCTTTCTTT
CASSQGGYFEAFF
>TRBV5-1|-|-|TRBJ2-1
TGCGCCAGCAGCTTGGGCGCAGACAACAATGAGCAGTTCTTC
CASSLGADNNEQFF
>TRBV5-1|few|-|TRBJ2-1
TGCGCCAGCAGCTACACAGGGAACTCCTACAATGAGCAGTTCTTC
CASSYTGNSYNEQFF
>TRBV9|-|TRBD2|TRBJ2-7
TGTGCCAGCAGCGTAGATGGCGGGAGCTCCTACGAGCAGTACTTC
CASSVDGGSSYEQYF
>TRBV6-5|-|TRBD1|TRBJ1-6
TGTGCCAGCAGCAGTGACAGGGGGGTCGGTTCACCCCTCCACTTT
CASSSDRGVGSPLHF
>TRBV30|-|-|TRBJ1-1
TGTGCCTGGAGTAATGGAGTGCCGAACACTGAAGCTTTCTTT
CAWSNGVPNTEAFF
>TRBV4-1|-|TRBD1|TRBJ2-3
TGCGCCAGCAGCCAAGTTGGGACAGCCTCGTCCCCTTTTTCCACAGATACGCAGTATTTT
CASSQVGTASSPFSTDTQYF
>TRBV7-9|once|-|TRBJ2-4
TGTGCCAGCCAGGCACCCCAAAACATTCAGTACTTC
CASQAPQNIQYF
>TRBV19|-|TRBD2|TRBJ2-1
TGTGCCAGTAGTAGCGGGGGTAGCTACAATGAGCAGTTCTTC
CASSSGGSYNEQFF
>TRBV19|few|TRBD1|TRBJ2-5
TGTGCCAGTAGTGCGCTACAGGGGTACCAAGAGACCCAGTACTTC
CASSALQGYQETQYF
>TRBV19|-|-|TRBJ1-5
TGTGCCAGTAGTTCCTGGGGCTTAGGTCAGCCCCAGCATTTT
CASSSWGLGQPQHF
>TRBV4-1|-|TRBD2|TRBJ2-2
TGCGCCACACGGGGGGCCGGGGAGCTGTTTTTT
CATRGAGELFF
>TRBV30|-|-|TRBJ1-3
TGTGCCTGGAAAGTCTACTCTGGAAACACCATATATTTT
CAWKVYSGNTIYF
>TRBV18|-|TRBD2|TRBJ2-1
TGTGCCAGCTCCATGGGGGGGAATGAGCAGTTCTTC
CASSMGGNEQFF
>TRBV27|once|-|TRBJ2-4
TGTGCCAGCAGTCCCCGGCCCGCTCAGGGGAATTTAGCCAAAAACATTCAGTACTTC
CASSPRPAQGNLAKNIQYF
>TRBV19|-|-|TRBJ1-2
TGTGCCAGTAAATCCCGGCAGGGTAACTATGGCTACACCTTC
CASKSRQGNYGYTF
>TRBV5-1|-|TRBD1|TRBJ2-1
TGCGCCAGCAGCTTACGTCGACAGGGGGCTTCCTACAATGAGCAGTTCTTC
CASSLRRQGASYNEQFF
>TRBV2|once|-|TRBJ1-5
TGTGCCAGCAGTGCACAGGTTAGCAATCAGCCCCAGCATTTT
CASSAQVSNQPQHF
>TRBV4-2|-|TRBD1|TRBJ1-4
TGTGCCAGCAGCCAAACCGACAGGGGGAACGAAAAACTGTTTTTT
CASSQTDRGNEKLFF
>TRBV6-5|-|-|TRBJ1-4
TGTGCCAGCAGTTGGGGGGGAAGAGATGGTGAAAAACTGTTTTTT
CASSWGGRDGEKLFF
>TRBV7-9|-|-|TRBJ2-2
TGTGCCAGCAGTTCCAGGACAGCTAACACCGGGGAGCTGTTTTTT
CASSSRTANTGELFF
>TRBV3-1/TRBV3-2|-|TRBD1|TRBJ1-1
TGTGCCAGCAGCCATGGCGGGACAGGGGGGACTGAAGCTTTCTTT
CASSHGGTGGTEAFF
>TRBV28|-|TRBD1|TRBJ2-1
TGTGCCAGCAGTTTACGACAGGGGCTATCGGGCAATGAGCAGTTCTTC
CASSLRQGLSGNEQFF
>TRBV6-6|-|-|TRBJ2-5
TGTGCCAGCAGTCCCACGCTGGGAAGGGGAGAGACCCAGTACTTC
CASSPTLGRGETQYF
>TRBV5-1|-|-|TRBJ2-1
TGCGCCAGCAGCTTGGGCAGGGATCGACACAATGAGCAGTTCTTC
CASSLGRDRHNEQFF
>TRBV11-2|-|TRBD2|TRBJ2-3
TGTGCCAGCAGCTTAGGCACTAGCGGGTCCCAGGTCGGCACAGATACGCAGTATTTT
CASSLGTSGSQVGTDTQYF
>TRBV30|-|-|TRBJ1-5
TGTGCCTGGAGTGTGGGCCTAATGAGATTCAATCAGCCCCAGCATTTT
CAWSVGLMRFNQPQHF
>TRBV5-1|-|TRBD2|TRBJ2-2
TGCGCCAGCAGCTCCTCCGGACTAGCGGGAAACACCGGGGAGCTGTTTTTT
CASSSSGLAGNTGELFF
>TRBV4-1|-|-|TRBJ1-1
TGCGCCAGCAGCCAACTAACAGTGAACACTGAAGCTTTCTTT
CASSQLTVNTEAFF
>TRBV20-1|-|-|TRBJ1-2
TGCAGTGCTAGTGGCTGGGCGCATGGCTACACCTTC
CSASGWAHGYTF
>TRBV19|once|-|TRBJ1-4
TGTGCCACCCAGGACAACCGTAATGAAAAACTGTTTTTT
CATQDNRNEKLFF
>TRBV9|-|TRBD1|TRBJ2-7
TGTGCCAGCGCAGGGGGCCTGAGCTCCTACGAGCAGTACTTC
CASAGGLSSYEQYF
>TRBV11-2|-|TRBD2|TRBJ2-2
TGTGCCAGCAGCCGCGGGGGGACGAACACCGGGGAGCTGTTTTTT
CASSRGGTNTGELFF
>TRBV3-1/TRBV3-2|-|-|TRBJ2-3
TGTGCCAGCAGCCCTCAGGGAGGCTATACGCAGTATTTT
CASSPQGGYTQYF
>TRBV4-2|-|-|TRBJ1-1
TGTGCCAGCAGCCGGGGGGGAGGGAGTACTGAAGCTTTCTTT
CASSRGGGSTEAFF
>TRBV19|-|-|TRBJ1-3
TGTGCCAGTAGTCCCCCGAGAGGGGGTTCTGGAAACACCATATATTTT
CASSPPRGGSGNTIYF
>TRBV3-1/TRBV3-2|-|TRBD2|TRBJ2-1
TGTGCCAGCACCCTGGACGGCGGGAGCGCCTACAATGAGCAGTTCTTC
CASTLDGGSAYNEQFF
>TRBV2|-|TRBD1|TRBJ2-7
TGTGCCAGCAGTGACCTCAAATGGACAGGGATAGGCTACGAGCAGTACTTC
CASSDLKWTGIGYEQYF
>TRBV29-1|-|-|TRBJ1-2
TGCAGCGTCGCAACACCTGACAGTCATGGCTACACCTTC
CSVATPDSHGYTF
>TRBV19|-|-|TRBJ2-2
TGTGCCAGTAGTATTTATTCTGGGGAGCTGTTTTTT
CASSIYSGELFF
>TRBV29-1|-|-|TRBJ2-1
TGCAGCGCCCCTCGGGGAATTAGATCCTACAATGAGCAGTTCTTC
CSAPRGIRSYNEQFF
>TRBV27|few|TRBD1|TRBJ2-1
TGTGCCACTCAGGACAGGGTCCAGTCCGACCCATTCTTC
CATQDRVQSDPFF
>TRBV5-1|-|TRBD1|TRBJ1-2
TGCGCCAGCAGCTTGGGGGACAGGGTCCCCCTTAAGGACTACACCTTC
CASSLGDRVPLKDYTF
>TRBV2|-|TRBD1|TRBJ1-2
TGTGCCAGCAGCCCTGACAGGGGAAACTATGGCTACACCTTC
CASSPDRGNYGYTF
>TRBV6-2/TRBV6-3|-|-|TRBJ2-7
TGTGCCAGCAGTTTCTCGGACAGCTACGAGCAGTACTTC
CASSFSDSYEQYF